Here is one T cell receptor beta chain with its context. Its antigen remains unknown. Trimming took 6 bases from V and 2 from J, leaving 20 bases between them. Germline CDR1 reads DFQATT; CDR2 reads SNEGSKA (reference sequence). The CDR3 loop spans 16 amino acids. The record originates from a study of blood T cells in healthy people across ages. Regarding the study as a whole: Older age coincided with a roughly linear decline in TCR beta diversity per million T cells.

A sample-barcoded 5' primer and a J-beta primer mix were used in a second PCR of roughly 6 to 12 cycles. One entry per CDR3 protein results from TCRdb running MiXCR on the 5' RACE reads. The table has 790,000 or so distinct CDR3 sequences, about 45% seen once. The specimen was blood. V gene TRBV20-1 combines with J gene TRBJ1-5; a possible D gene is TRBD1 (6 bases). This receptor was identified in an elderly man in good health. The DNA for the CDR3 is TGCAGTGCCTGGACACAGGGTCTAGGCGGCAATCAGCCCCAGCATTTT. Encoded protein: CSAWTQGLGGNQPQHF.